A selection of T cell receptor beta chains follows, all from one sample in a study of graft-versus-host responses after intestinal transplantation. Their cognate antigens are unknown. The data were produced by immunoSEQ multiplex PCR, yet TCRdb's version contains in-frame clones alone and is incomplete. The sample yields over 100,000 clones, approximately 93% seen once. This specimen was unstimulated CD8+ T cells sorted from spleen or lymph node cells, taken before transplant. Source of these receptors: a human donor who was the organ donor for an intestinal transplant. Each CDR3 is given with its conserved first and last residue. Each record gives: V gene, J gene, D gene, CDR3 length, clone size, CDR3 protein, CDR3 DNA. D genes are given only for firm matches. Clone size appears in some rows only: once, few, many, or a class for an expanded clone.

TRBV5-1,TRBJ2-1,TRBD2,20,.,CASSWGVVDSGKSSYNEQFF,TGCGCCAGCAGCTGGGGGGTAGTAGATAGCGGGAAGAGCTCCTACAATGAGCAGTTCTTC
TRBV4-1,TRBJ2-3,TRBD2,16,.,CASSQDRAGAGDTQYF,TGCGCCAGCAGCCAAGATCGGGCGGGAGCCGGAGATACGCAGTATTTT
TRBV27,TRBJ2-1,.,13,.,CASASPSHNEQFF,TGTGCCAGCGCTTCGCCGAGCCACAATGAGCAGTTCTTC
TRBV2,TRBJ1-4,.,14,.,CASSASGNNEKLFF,TGTGCCAGCAGTGCATCAGGAAACAATGAAAAACTGTTTTTT
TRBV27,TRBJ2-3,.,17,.,CASSLKWGGVRSDTQYF,TGTGCCAGCAGTTTAAAGTGGGGCGGAGTGCGTTCAGATACGCAGTATTTT
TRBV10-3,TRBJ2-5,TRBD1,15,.,CAISEGTASQETQYF,TGTGCCATCAGTGAGGGGACAGCATCTCAAGAGACCCAGTACTTC
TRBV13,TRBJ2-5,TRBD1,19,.,CASSLRQGALIGYQETQYF,TGTGCCAGCAGCTTGAGACAGGGGGCACTTATCGGGTACCAAGAGACCCAGTACTTC
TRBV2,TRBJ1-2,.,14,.,CASSEGQGTYGYTF,TGTGCCAGCAGTGAAGGGCAGGGGACATATGGCTACACCTTC
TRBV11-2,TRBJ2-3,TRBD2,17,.,CASSPLGVAGGWDTQYF,TGTGCCAGCAGCCCGTTGGGCGTAGCGGGAGGCTGGGATACGCAGTATTTT
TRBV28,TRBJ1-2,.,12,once,CASGDGNYGYTF,TGTGCCAGTGGGGACGGCAACTATGGCTACACCTTC
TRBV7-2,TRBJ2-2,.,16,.,CASSFWRGSGTGELFF,TGTGCCAGCAGCTTTTGGAGGGGGAGTGGAACCGGGGAGCTGTTTTTT
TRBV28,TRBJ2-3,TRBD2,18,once,CASSLTWTSGRATDTQYF,TGTGCCAGCAGTTTAACGTGGACTAGCGGGAGGGCAACAGATACGCAGTATTTT
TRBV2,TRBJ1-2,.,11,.,CANPTPYGYTF,TGTGCCAACCCCACGCCCTATGGCTACACCTTC
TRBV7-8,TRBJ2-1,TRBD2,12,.,CASTSGSNEQFF,TGTGCCAGCACTAGCGGATCCAATGAGCAGTTCTTC
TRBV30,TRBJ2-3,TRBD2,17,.,CAWSVPLRESFTDTQYF,TGTGCCTGGAGTGTACCTTTGCGGGAGTCGTTTACAGATACGCAGTATTTT
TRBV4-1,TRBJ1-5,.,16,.,CASSQEADYSNQPQHF,TGCGCCAGCAGCCAAGAGGCAGATTATAGCAATCAGCCCCAGCATTTT
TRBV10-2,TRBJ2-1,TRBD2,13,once,CASALAGVSEQFF,TGCGCCAGCGCGCTAGCGGGAGTTAGTGAGCAGTTCTTC